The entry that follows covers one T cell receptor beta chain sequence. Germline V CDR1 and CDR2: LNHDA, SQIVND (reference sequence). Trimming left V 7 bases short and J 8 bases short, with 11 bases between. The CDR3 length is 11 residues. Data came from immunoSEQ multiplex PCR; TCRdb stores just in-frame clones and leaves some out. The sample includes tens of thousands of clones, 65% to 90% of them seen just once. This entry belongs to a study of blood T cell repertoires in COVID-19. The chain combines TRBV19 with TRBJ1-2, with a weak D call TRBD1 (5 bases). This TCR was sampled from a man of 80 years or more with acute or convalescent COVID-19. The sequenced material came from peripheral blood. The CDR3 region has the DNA TGTGCCAGTAAAGGGCCAGGGGGCTACACCTTC. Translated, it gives CASKGPGGYTF.